The text below deals with one T cell receptor (beta chain). The antigen remains undetermined. The entry originates in a study of T cells expressing NK-cell markers. Whole-study context: The TCR beta repertoires originated in sorted CD3+CD56+NKG2C+, CD3+CD56+NKG2C- and CD3+CD56-NKG2C+ T cells. Seropositivity for HCMV was found in seven of the eight sequenced donors, with one seronegative.

Production of TCR beta cDNA relied on 5'RACE template switching with UMIs. TCRdb reprocessed the 5' RACE reads, keeping one entry per CDR3 protein, no DNA. Here the sample table reports 400,000 or so distinct CDR3 sequences. This CDR3 is built from 19 residues. CDR1 and CDR2 from the germline V gene are SGHVS and FNYEAQ. Whole-study findings and limits: Unclear, still, was the HCMV specificity of the expanded NKG2C+ T cell clones.

The sequence was obtained from a woman aged 45-65 years in good health. The rearrangement joins TRBV7-6 to TRBJ2-1. Sequenced input: blood T cells: a sorted CD56 or NKG2C T cell subset, CD4+ or CD8+ T cells, or bulk PBMC T cells (not recorded which). CDR3 protein: CASSLALGRSRDSYNEQFF.